What follows describes a single T cell receptor (beta chain). Each CDR3 protein gets one entry after TCRdb re-called the 5' RACE reads with MiXCR. Of a few hundred thousand distinct CDR3 sequences listed, 18% are singletons. The sample originates from a study of CD8 T cells in ankylosing spondylitis. The CDR3 extends over 14 amino acids. Per germline, CDR1 MNHEY and CDR2 SVGAGI. Trimming pared 2 bases from V and 1 base from J, leaving 8 bases between. The origin of this receptor is a male donor with ankylosing spondylitis or in good health (not recorded which). Source material: blood, either unsorted or a sorted T cell fraction (not recorded which). The V gene is TRBV6-5, the J gene TRBJ1-1; D remains unclear. The CDR3 protein is CASSYDRKNTEAFF. DNA for the CDR3: TGTGCCAGCAGTTACGATCGCAAGAACACTGAAGCTTTCTTT.